Presented here are 10 T cell receptor beta chains from one specimen sequenced in a study of blood T cell repertoires in COVID-19. Libraries were prepared by immunoSEQ multiplex PCR; TCRdb keeps only in-frame clonotypes and omits some of them. This sample carries about 200,000 clones, 80% to 95% of them seen once, and the ten largest clones take around 0.5%. The material sequenced was peripheral blood. The receptors derive from a man between 45 and 60 years old with acute or convalescent COVID-19.

The V and J genes are TRBV6-2 or TRBV6-3 and TRBJ2-5; tentative D call: TRBD1 (6 bases). Germline lookup yields CDR1 MNHEY and CDR2 SVGEGT. CDR3 length equals 15 residues. The V and J ends lost 2 bases and 0 bases respectively, with 10 bases between them. DNA for the CDR3: TGTGCCAGCAGTTACGCCAGGGGTTACCAAGAGACCCAGTACTTC. It codes for CASSYARGYQETQYF.

As for this clone: This sample also contains other DNA sequences that code for the same CDR3. The V gene is TRBV19, the J gene TRBJ1-2, with D hard to call. CDR3 size: 13 residues. V was trimmed by 3 bases and J by 0 bases, leaving 5 bases between them. Germline-derived CDR1 and CDR2 are LNHDA and SQIVND (reference sequence). For the CDR3, the DNA is TGTGCCAGTAGTATCTCTCCTAACTATGGCTACACCTTC. Translation: CASSISPNYGYTF.

The V call is TRBV28, the J call TRBJ1-2; 7 nucleotides line up with TRBD1. The CDR3 runs 13 residues. Germline values: CDR1 MDHEN, CDR2 SYDVKM. The V segment lost 7 bases and the J segment 6 bases; nucleotides outside the gene matches: 8. CDR3 nucleotides: TGTGCCAGCACCCCAGGGCAGGGGGATGGCTACACCTTC. Its translation is CASTPGQGDGYTF.

The V and J genes are TRBV9 and TRBJ2-3; tentatively, D is TRBD2 (6 bases). Trimming cost V 0 bases and J 3 bases, with 14 bases left between them. The CDR3 covers 16 residues. The germline V gene encodes CDR1 SGDLS and CDR2 YYNGEE. CDR3 amino acids: CASSVAFGGGTDTQYF. CDR3 in DNA: TGTGCCAGCAGCGTAGCTTTCGGGGGTGGGACAGATACGCAGTATTTT. Complete variable domain (other parts from reference TRBV9 and TRBJ2-3): DSGVTQTPKHLITATGQRVTLRCSPRSGDLSVYWYQQSLDQGLQFLIQYYNGEERAKGNILERFSAQQFPDLHSELNLSSLELGDSALYFCASSVAFGGGTDTQYFGPGTRLTVL.

This clone was seen a handful of times. The chain carries TRBV19 and TRBJ2-2; D is perhaps TRBD1 (5 bases). Germline V gene lookup returns CDR1 LNHDA and CDR2 SQIVND (reference sequence). Trimming stripped 9 bases from V and 3 bases from J, with 11 bases between. The CDR3 loop spans 13 amino acids. CDR3 sequence (DNA): TGTGCCAGCAAGTGGGGCGACACCGGGGAGCTGTTTTTT. Protein sequence: CASKWGDTGELFF.

In this sample, this clone turned up once. The genes are TRBV9 and TRBJ2-3; 9 nucleotides agree with TRBD1. The CDR3 has 16 residues. Losses at the gene ends were 2 bases for V and 1 base for J; bases not matched to a gene: 5. Germline CDR1 reads SGDLS; CDR2 reads YYNGEE. Here the CDR3 reads CASSVGQGPRTDTQYF. The CDR3 DNA sequence: TGTGCCAGCAGCGTCGGACAGGGGCCTCGCACAGATACGCAGTATTTT.

This chain joins TRBV3-1 (or the pseudogene TRBV3-2) and TRBJ2-7; TRBD2 is a possible D gene (5 bases). Per germline, CDR1 LGHDT and CDR2 YNNKEL (reference sequence). This CDR3 contains 14 residues. Trimming took 4 bases from V and 6 from J, leaving 16 bases between them. CDR3 sequence (DNA): TGTGCCAGCAGCCCAAGCGAGGGATGGGGCGAGCAGTACGTC. It codes for CASSPSEGWGEQYV.

The V gene is TRBV2, the J gene TRBJ2-7; unclear D gene. This CDR3 has 13 amino acids. Germline V CDR1 and CDR2: SNHLY, FYNNEI. Trimming pared 7 bases from V and 1 base from J, leaving 11 bases between. CDR3 DNA sequence: TGTGCCAGCAAGGTAACAGCATCCTACGAGCAGTACGTC. Translation gives CASKVTASYEQYV.

The V and J genes are TRBV23-1 and TRBJ2-7; D possibly corresponds to TRBD1 (5 bases). TRBV23-1 is flagged as an ORF with uncertain function. This CDR3 contains 15 residues. Trimming took off 2 bases at V and 2 bases at J, with 13 bases between the two ends. CDR3 protein: CASSQLPDTPYEQYV. The CDR3 DNA is TGCGCCAGCAGTCAACTCCCGGACACGCCCTACGAGCAGTACGTC.

The chain carries TRBV7-6 and TRBJ1-5; the D gene is possibly TRBD1 (5 bases). Germline CDR1 and CDR2: SGHVS and FNYEAQ. V lost 5 bases and J 6 bases, leaving 20 bases between the germline ends. The CDR3 sequence is 16 residues long. CDR3 in DNA: TGTGCCAGCAGCGCTAGCGGTGGGGGGGGAGGTCAGCCCCAGCATTTT. This sequence encodes CASSASGGGGGQPQHF.